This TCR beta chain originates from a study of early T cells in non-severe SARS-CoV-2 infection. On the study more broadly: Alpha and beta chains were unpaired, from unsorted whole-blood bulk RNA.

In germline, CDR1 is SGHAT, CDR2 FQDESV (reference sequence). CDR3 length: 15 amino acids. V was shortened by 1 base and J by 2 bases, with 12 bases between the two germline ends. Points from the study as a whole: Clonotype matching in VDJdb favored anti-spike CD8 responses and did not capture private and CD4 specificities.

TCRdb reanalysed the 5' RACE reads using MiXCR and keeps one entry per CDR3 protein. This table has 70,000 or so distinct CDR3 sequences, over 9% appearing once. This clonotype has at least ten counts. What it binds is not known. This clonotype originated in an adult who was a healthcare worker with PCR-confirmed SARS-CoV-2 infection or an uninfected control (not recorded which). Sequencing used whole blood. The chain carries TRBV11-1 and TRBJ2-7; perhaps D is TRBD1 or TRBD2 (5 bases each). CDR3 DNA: TGTGCCAGCAGCTTAGGAGACAGAGGGGCCTACGAGCAGTACTTC. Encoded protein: CASSLGDRGAYEQYF.